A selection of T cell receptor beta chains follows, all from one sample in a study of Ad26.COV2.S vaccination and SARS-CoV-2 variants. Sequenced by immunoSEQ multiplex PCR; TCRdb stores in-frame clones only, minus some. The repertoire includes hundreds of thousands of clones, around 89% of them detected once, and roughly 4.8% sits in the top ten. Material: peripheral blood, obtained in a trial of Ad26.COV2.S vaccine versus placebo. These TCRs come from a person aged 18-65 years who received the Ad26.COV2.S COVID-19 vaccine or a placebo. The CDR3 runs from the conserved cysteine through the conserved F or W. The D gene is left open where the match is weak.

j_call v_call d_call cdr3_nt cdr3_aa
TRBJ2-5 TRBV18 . TGTGCCAGCTCACCACTTATGACCCAGGGTCGCGAGACCCAGTACTTC CASSPLMTQGRETQYF
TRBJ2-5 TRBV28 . TGTGCCAGCAACACCGGGGGCGGGAATACGGAGACCCAGTACTTC CASNTGGGNTETQYF
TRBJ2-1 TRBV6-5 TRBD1 TGTGCCAGCAGTTACTATGGGACAGGGGGCCCCCATGAGCAGTTCTTC CASSYYGTGGPHEQFF
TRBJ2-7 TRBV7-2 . TGTGCCAGCAGCTGGCGGGACGGGCCCTTTTACGAGCAGTACTTC CASSWRDGPFYEQYF
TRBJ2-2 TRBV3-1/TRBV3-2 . TGTGCCAGAGACGGGACTGAGAACACCGGGGAGCTGTTTTTT CARDGTENTGELFF
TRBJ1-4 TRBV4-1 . TGCGCCAGCAGCCAAGAGCCCTCTCCTAATGAAAAACTGTTTTTT CASSQEPSPNEKLFF
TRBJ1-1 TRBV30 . TGTGCCTGGAGTCGCCGGGTAGGGTTCGAAGCTTTCTTT CAWSRRVGFEAFF
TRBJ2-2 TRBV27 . TGTGCCAGCAGAGGCACCACCGGGGAGCTGTTTTTT CASRGTTGELFF
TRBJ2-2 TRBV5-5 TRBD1 TGTGCCAGCAGACTGACAGGGGTCGGGTCCGGGGAGCTGTTTTTT CASRLTGVGSGELFF
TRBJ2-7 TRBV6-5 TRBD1 TGTGCCAGCAGACAGGGGTCCTCCTACGAGCAGTACTTC CASRQGSSYEQYF
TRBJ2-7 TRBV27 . TGTGCCAGCAGTGAAACGGGCTACGAGCAGTACTTC CASSETGYEQYF
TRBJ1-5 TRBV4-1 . TGCGCCAGCAGCCAAGAGGGTAGCAATCAGCCCCAGCATTTT CASSQEGSNQPQHF